This entry is about one TCR beta chain. What it binds is not known. The method was immunoSEQ multiplex PCR; TCRdb's version includes in-frame clones alone and lacks a portion of them. The sample has approximately 12,000 clones; roughly 76% are singletons. This entry comes from a study of tumor-infiltrating lymphocytes in localized non-small cell lung cancer. General study findings and limits: Higher tumor T cell infiltration than in uninvolved lung was supported by TCRbeta sequencing. No T-cell fraction difference was seen between IM1 and IM2 tumors.

Germline values: CDR1 GTSNPN, CDR2 SVGIG (reference sequence). The CDR3 runs to 13 residues. Trimming removed 0 bases at V and 7 bases at J, with 10 bases between. The rearrangement joins TRBV30 to TRBJ2-1, with D hard to call. Material: uninvolved lung tissue not adjacent to the tumor. This TCR was recovered from a human donor with non-small cell lung cancer. The CDR3 loop is CAWSVLRYNEQFF. The CDR3 region has the DNA TGTGCCTGGAGTGTACTCCGGTATAATGAGCAGTTCTTC.